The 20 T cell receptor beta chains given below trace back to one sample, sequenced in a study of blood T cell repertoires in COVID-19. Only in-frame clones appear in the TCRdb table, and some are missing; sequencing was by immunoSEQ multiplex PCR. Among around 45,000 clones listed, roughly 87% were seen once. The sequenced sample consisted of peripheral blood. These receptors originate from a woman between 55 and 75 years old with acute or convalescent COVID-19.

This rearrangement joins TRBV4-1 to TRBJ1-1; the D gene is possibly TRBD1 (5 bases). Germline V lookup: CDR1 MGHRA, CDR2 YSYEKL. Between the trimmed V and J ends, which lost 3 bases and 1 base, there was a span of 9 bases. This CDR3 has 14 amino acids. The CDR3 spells CASSQETGNTEAFF. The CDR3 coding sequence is TGCGCCAGCAGCCAGGAAACAGGGAACACTGAAGCTTTCTTT.

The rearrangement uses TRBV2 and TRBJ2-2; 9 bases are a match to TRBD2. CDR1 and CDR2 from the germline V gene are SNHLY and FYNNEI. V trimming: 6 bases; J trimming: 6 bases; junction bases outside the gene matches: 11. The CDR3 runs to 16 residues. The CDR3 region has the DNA TGTGCCAGCAGCGCACTCGCGCGGGGGGGCCCCGGGGAGCTGTTTTTT. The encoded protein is CASSALARGGPGELFF. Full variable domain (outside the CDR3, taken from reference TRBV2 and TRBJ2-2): EPEVTQTPSHQVTQMGQEVILRCVPISNHLYFYWYRQILGQKVEFLVSFYNNEISEKSEIFDDQFSVERPDGSNFTLKIRSTKLEDSAMYFCASSALARGGPGELFFGEGSRLTVL.

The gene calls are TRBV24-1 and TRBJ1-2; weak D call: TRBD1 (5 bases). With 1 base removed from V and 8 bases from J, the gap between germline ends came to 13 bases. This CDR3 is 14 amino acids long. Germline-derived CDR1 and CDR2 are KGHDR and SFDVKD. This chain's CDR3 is CATSDLTGLGGYTF. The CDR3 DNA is TGTGCCACCAGTGATTTAACAGGATTAGGCGGCTACACCTTC.

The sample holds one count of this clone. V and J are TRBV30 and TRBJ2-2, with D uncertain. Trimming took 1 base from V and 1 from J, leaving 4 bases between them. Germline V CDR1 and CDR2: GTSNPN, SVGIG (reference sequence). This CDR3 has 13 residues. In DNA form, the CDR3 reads TGTGCCTGGAGTGCAGGGAACACCGGGGAGCTGTTTTTT. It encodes CAWSAGNTGELFF.

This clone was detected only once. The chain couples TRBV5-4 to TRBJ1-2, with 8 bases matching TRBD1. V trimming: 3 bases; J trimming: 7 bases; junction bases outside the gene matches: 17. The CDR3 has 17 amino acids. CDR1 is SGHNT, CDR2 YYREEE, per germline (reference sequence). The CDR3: CASSSWSLGTGRGGYTF. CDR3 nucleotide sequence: TGTGCCAGCAGCTCGTGGTCGCTTGGGACAGGCCGGGGTGGCTACACCTTC.

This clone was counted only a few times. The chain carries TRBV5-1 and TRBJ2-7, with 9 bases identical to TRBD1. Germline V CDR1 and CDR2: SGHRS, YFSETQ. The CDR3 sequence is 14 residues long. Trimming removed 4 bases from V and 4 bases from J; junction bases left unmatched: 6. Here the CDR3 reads CASSGGTGWYEQYF. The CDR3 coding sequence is TGCGCCAGCAGCGGGGGGACAGGGTGGTACGAGCAGTACTTC.

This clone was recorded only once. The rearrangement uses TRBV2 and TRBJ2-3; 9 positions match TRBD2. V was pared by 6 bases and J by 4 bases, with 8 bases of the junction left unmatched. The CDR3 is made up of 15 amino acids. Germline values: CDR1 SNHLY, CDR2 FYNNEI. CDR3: CASSPGLASADTQYF. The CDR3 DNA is TGTGCCAGCAGCCCGGGACTAGCATCAGCAGATACGCAGTATTTT. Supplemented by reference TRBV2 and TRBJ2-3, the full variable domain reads EPEVTQTPSHQVTQMGQEVILRCVPISNHLYFYWYRQILGQKVEFLVSFYNNEISEKSEIFDDQFSVERPDGSNFTLKIRSTKLEDSAMYFCASSPGLASADTQYFGPGTRLTVL.

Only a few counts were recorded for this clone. CDR3 protein: CASSVRDEQFF. CDR3 coding DNA: TGTGCCAGCAGCGTCCGGGATGAGCAGTTCTTC. The chain uses TRBV11-2 and TRBJ2-1; D gene ambiguous. Trimming took off 5 bases at V and 8 bases at J, with 7 bases between the two ends. CDR1 is SGHAT and CDR2 is FQNNGV in the germline V gene. The CDR3 runs to 11 residues.

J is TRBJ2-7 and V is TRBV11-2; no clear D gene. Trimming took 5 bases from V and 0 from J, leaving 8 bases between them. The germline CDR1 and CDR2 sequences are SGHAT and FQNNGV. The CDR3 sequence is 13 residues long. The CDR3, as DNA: TGTGCCAGCAGCCCGCGATACTCCTACGAGCAGTACTTC. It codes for CASSPRYSYEQYF.

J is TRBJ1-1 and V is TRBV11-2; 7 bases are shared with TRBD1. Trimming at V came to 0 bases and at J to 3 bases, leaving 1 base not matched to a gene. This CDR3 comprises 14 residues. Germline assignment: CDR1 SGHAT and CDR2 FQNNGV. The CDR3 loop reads CASSLDQGDTEAFF. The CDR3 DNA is TGTGCCAGCAGCTTAGATCAGGGGGACACTGAAGCTTTCTTT.

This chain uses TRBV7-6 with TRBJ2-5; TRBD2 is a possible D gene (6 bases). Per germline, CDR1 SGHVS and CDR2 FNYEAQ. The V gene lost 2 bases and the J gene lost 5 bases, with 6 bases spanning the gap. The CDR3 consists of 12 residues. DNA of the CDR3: TGTGCCAGCAGCTTACGGGGGGAGACCCAGTACTTC. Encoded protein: CASSLRGETQYF.

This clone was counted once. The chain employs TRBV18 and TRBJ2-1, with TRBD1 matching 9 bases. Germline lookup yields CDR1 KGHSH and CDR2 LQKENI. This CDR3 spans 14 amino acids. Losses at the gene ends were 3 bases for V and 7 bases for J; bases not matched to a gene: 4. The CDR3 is CASSPDRGFNEQFF. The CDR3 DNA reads TGTGCCAGCTCACCCGACAGGGGGTTTAATGAGCAGTTCTTC.

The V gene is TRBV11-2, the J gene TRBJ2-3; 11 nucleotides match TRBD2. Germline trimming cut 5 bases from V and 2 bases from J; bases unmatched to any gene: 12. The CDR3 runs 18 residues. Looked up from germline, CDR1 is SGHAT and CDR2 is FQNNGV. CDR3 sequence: CASSSPLLAGGITDTQYF. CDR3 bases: TGTGCCAGCAGCAGTCCCCTCCTAGCGGGGGGAATCACAGATACGCAGTATTTT.

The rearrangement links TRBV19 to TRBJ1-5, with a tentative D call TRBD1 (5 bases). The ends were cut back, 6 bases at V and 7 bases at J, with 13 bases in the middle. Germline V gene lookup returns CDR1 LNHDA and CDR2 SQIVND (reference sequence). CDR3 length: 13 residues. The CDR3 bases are TGTGCCAGTAGGGACCTTGGGGGGCAGCCCCAGCATTTT. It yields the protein CASRDLGGQPQHF. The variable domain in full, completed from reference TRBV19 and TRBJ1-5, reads DGGITQSPKYLFRKEGQNVTLSCEQNLNHDAMYWYRQDPGQGLRLIYYSQIVNDFQKGDIAEGYSVSREKKESFPLTVTSAQKNPTAFYLCASRDLGGQPQHFGDGTRLSIL.

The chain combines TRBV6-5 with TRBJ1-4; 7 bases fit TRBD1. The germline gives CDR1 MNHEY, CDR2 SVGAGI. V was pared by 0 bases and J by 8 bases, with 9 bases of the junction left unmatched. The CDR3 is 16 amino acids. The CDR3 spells CASSYSPTGKGEKLFF. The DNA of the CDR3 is TGTGCCAGCAGTTACTCGCCGACAGGGAAAGGAGAAAAACTGTTTTTT.

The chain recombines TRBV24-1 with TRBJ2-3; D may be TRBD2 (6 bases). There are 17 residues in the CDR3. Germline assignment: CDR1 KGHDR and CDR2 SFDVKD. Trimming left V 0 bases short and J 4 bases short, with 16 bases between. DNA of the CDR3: TGTGCCACCAGTGATTTGAGTAGCGGCCTTGTAGCAGATACGCAGTATTTT. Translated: CATSDLSSGLVADTQYF.

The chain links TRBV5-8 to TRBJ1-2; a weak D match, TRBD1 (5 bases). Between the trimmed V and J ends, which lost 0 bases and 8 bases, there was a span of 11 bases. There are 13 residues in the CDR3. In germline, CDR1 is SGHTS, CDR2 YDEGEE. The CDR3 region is CASSLDRRGGYTF. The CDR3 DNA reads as TGTGCCAGCAGCTTGGACAGGCGGGGGGGCTACACCTTC.

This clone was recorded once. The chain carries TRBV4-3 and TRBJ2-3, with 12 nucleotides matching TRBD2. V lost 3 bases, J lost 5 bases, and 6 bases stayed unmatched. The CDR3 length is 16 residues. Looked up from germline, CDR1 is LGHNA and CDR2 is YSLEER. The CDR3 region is CASSHSSGGAVDTQYF. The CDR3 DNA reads TGCGCCAGCAGCCACTCTAGCGGGGGGGCGGTAGATACGCAGTATTTT.

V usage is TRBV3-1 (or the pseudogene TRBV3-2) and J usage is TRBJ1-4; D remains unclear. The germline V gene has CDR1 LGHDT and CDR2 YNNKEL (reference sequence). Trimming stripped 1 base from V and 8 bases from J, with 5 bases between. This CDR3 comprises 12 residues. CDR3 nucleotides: TGTGCCAGCAGCCAAGCAGGCGAAAAACTGTTTTTT. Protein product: CASSQAGEKLFF.

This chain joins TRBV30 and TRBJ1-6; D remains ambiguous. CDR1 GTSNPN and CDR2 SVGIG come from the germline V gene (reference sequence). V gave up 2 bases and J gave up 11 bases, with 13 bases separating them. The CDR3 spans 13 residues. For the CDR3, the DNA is TGTGCCTGGAGTCCGACGGATCGGGCACCCCTCCACTTT. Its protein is CAWSPTDRAPLHF. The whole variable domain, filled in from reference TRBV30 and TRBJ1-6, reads SQTIHQWPATLVQPVGSPLSLECTVEGTSNPNLYWYRQAAGRGLQLLFYSVGIGQISSEVPQNLSASRPQDRQFILSSKKLLLSDSGFYLCAWSPTDRAPLHFGNGTRLTVT.